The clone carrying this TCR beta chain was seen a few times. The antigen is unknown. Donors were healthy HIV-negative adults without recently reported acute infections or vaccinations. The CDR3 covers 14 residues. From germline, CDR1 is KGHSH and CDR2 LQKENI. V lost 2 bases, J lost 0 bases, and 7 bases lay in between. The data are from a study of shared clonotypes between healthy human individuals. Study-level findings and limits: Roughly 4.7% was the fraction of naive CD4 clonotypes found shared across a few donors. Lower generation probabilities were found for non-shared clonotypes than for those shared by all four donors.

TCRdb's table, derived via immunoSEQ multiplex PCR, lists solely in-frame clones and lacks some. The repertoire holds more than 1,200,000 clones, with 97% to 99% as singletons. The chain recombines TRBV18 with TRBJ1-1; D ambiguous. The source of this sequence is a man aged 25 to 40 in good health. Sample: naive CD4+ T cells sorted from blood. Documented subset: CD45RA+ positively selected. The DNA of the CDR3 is TGTGCCAGCTCACCAAGGACGGTGAACACTGAAGCTTTCTTT. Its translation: CASSPRTVNTEAFF.